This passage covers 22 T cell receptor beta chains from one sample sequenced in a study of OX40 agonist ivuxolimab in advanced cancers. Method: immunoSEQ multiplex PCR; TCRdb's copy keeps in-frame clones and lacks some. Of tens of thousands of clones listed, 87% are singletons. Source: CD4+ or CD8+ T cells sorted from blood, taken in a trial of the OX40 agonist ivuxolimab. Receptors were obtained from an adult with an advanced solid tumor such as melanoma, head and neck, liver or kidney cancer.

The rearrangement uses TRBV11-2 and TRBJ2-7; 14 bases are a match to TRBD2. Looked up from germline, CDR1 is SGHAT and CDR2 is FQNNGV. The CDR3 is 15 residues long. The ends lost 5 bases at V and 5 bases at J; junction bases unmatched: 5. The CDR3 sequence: CASSPGTSGSHEQYF. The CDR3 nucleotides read TGTGCCAGCAGCCCAGGGACTAGCGGGAGTCACGAGCAGTACTTC.

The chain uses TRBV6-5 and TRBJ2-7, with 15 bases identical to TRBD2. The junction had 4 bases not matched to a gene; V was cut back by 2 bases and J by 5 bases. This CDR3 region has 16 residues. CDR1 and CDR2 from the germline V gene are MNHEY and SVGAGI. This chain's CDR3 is CASSYRGTSGGNEQYF. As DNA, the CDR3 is TGTGCCAGCAGTTACCGCGGGACTAGCGGGGGGAACGAGCAGTACTTC.

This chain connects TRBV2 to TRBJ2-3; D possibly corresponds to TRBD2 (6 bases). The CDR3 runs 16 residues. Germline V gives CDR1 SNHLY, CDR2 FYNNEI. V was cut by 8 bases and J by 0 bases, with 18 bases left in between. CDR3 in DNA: TGTGCCAGCTCGGGACTCAATTCCGCTAGCACAGATACGCAGTATTTT. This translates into CASSGLNSASTDTQYF.

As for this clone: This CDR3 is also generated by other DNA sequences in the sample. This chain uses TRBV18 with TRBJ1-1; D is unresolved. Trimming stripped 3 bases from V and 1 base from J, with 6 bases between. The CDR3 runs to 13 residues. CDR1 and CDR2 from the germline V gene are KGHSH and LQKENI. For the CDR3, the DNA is TGTGCCAGCTCACCTACGGAGAACACTGAAGCTTTCTTT. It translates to CASSPTENTEAFF.

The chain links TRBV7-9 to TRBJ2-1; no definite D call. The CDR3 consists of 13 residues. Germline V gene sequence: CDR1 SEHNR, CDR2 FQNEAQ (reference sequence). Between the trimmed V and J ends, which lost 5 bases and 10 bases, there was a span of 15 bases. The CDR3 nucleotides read TGTGCCAGCAGCCCCCCACTCCTGGAGGAGCAGTTCTTC. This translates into CASSPPLLEEQFF.

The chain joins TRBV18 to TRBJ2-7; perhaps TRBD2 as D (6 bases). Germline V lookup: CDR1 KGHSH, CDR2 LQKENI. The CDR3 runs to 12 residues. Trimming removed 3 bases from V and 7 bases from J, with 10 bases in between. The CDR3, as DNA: TGTGCCAGCTCACCCCCTGCGGGGGAGCAGTACTTC. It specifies CASSPPAGEQYF.

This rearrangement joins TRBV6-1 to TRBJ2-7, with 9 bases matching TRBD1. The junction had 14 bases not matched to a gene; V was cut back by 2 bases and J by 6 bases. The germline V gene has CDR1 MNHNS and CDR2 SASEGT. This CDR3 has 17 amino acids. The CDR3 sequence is CASSERTGVFLVSEQYF. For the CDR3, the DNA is TGTGCCAGCAGTGAAAGGACAGGGGTTTTTCTCGTCTCCGAGCAGTACTTC.

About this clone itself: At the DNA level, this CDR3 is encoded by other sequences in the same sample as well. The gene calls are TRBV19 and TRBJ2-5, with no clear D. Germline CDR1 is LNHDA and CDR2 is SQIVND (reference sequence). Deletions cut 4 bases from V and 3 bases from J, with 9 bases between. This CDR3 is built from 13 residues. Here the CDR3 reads CASSRSPEETQYF. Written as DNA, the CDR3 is TGTGCCAGTAGTAGGAGTCCGGAAGAGACCCAGTACTTC.

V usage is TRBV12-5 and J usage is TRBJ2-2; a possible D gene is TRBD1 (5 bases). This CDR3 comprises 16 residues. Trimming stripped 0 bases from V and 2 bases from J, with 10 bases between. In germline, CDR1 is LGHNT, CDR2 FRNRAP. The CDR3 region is CASGLVRGQNTGELFF. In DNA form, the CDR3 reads TGTGCTAGTGGTTTGGTACGAGGACAAAACACCGGGGAGCTGTTTTTT.

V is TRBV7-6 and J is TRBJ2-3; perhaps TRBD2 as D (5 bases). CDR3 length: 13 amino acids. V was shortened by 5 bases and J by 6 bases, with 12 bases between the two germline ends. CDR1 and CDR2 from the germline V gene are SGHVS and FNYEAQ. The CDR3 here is CASSRSIADTQYF. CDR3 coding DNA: TGTGCCAGCAGCCGTAGCATAGCGGATACGCAGTATTTT.

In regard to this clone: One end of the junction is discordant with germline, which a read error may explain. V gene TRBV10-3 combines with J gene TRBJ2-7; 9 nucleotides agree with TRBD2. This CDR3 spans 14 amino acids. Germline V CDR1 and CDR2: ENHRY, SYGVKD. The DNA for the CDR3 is TGTGCCATCAGTGCCGGGACTAGCTCCCACGAGCAGTACTTC. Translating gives CAISAGTSSHEQYF.

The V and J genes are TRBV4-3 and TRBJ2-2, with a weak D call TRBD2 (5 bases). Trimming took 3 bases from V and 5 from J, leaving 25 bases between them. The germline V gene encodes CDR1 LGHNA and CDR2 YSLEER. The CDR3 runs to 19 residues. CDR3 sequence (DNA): TGCGCCAGCAGCCAGGATGCGGGTACTAGTTTCGGCCGGACCGGGGAGCTGTTTTTT. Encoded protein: CASSQDAGTSFGRTGELFF.

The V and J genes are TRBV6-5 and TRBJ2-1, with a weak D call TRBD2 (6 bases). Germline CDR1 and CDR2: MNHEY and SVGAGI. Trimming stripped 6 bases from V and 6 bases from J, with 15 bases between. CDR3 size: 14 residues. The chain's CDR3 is CASSRDGTGNEQFF. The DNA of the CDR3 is TGTGCCAGCAGCCGGGACGGGACTGGCAATGAGCAGTTCTTC.

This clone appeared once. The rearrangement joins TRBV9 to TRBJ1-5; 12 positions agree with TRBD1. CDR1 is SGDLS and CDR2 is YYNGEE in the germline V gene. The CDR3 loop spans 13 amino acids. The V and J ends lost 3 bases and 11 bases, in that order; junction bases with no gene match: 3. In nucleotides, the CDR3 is TGTGCCAGCAGCGCCGGGACAGGGGGCACCCAGCATTTT. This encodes CASSAGTGGTQHF.

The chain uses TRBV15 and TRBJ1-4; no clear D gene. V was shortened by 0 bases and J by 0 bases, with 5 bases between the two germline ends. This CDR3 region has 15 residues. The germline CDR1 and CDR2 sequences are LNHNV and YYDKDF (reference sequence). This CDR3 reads CATSRDVATNEKLFF. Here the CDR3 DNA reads TGTGCCACCAGCAGAGATGTTGCAACTAATGAAAAACTGTTTTTT.

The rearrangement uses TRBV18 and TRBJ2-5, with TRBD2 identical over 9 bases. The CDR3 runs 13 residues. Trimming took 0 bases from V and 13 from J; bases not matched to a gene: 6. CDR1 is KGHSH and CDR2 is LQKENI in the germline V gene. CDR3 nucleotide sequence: TGTGCCAGCTCACCACCGGCTAGCGGGGAAACGTACTTC. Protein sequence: CASSPPASGETYF.

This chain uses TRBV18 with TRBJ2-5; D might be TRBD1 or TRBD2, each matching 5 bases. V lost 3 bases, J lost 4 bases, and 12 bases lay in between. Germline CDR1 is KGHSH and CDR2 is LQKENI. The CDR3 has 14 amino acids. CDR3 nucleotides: TGTGCCAGCTCACCCATCGAGGGGATAGAGACCCAGTACTTC. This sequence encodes CASSPIEGIETQYF. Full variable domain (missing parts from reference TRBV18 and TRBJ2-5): NAGVMQNPRHLVRRRGQEARLRCSPMKGHSHVYWYRQLPEEGLKFMVYLQKENIIDESGMPKERFSAEFPKEGPSILRIQQVVRGDSAAYFCASSPIEGIETQYFGPGTRLLVL.

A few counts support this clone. In nucleotides, the CDR3 is TGTGCCAGCAGCCAAGATTCAGGGGCGTGGGGCTACACCTTC. This sequence encodes CASSQDSGAWGYTF. The chain combines TRBV4-2 with TRBJ1-2; D is possibly TRBD1 (6 bases). The CDR3 runs to 14 residues. In germline, CDR1 is LGHNA, CDR2 YNFKEQ. V lost 0 bases and J 8 bases, leaving 13 bases between the germline ends.

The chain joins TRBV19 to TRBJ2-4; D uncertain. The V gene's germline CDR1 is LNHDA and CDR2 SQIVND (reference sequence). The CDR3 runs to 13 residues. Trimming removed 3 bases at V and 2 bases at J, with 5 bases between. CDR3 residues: CASSIGPKNIQYF. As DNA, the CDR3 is TGTGCCAGTAGTATTGGGCCCAAAAACATTCAGTACTTC.

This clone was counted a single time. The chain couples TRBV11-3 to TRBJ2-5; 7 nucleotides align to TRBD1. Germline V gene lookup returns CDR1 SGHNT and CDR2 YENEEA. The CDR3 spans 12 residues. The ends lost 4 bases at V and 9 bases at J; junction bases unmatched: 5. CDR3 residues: CASSSTGAPQYF. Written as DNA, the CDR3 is TGTGCCAGCAGCTCCACAGGGGCACCCCAGTACTTC.

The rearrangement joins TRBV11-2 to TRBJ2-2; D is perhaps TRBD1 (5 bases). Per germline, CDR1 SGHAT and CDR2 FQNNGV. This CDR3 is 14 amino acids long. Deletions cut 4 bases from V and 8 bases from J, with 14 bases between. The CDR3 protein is CASSWVGPPGELFF. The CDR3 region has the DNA TGTGCCAGCAGCTGGGTGGGGCCCCCAGGGGAGCTGTTTTTT.

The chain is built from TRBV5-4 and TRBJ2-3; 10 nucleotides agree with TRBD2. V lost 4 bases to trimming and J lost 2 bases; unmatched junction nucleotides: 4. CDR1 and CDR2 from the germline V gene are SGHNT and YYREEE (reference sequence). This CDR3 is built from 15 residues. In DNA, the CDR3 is TGTGCCAGCAGCCTAGGACTAGCGGTCACAGATACGCAGTATTTT. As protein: CASSLGLAVTDTQYF.